These 30 T cell receptor beta chains came from one sample sequenced in a study of CD8 T cells in Susac syndrome. Random-hexamer reverse transcription was applied to about 0.45 to 1 ug RNA. One entry per CDR3 protein, called by TCRdb with MiXCR from the immunoSEQ multiplex PCR reads. The table lists hundreds of thousands of distinct CDR3 sequences, 95% of them singletons. Specimen: CD4+ T cells from PBMCs. The receptors shown here come from a human donor with multiple sclerosis.

V and J are TRBV15 and TRBJ2-7; tentative D call: TRBD1 (6 bases). Germline lookup yields CDR1 LNHNV and CDR2 YYDKDF (reference sequence). This CDR3 is built from 14 residues. Trimming left V 3 bases short and J 3 bases short, with 12 bases between. The CDR3 DNA follows: TGTGCCACCAGCAGCCCCAGGGGCCTCTACGAGCAGTACTTC. This translates into CATSSPRGLYEQYF.

This rearrangement joins TRBV29-1 to TRBJ2-7; D call uncertain. The germline V gene encodes CDR1 SQVTM and CDR2 ANQGSEA. CDR3 length: 11 residues. Trimming stripped 5 bases from V and 2 bases from J, with 7 bases between. The CDR3 region has the DNA TGCAGCGTTCAATATACCTACGAGCAGTACTTC. Protein product: CSVQYTYEQYF.

The chain combines TRBV12-3 or TRBV12-4 with TRBJ2-7, with no clear D. This CDR3 is built from 12 residues. V dropped 6 bases and J dropped 6 bases, with 12 bases sitting between them. DNA for the CDR3: TGTGCCAGCAGCCCGACGGCTGGCGAGCAGTACTTC. It encodes CASSPTAGEQYF.

The chain combines TRBV20-1 with TRBJ2-7; 8 bases agree with TRBD1. The V segment lost 4 bases and the J segment 5 bases; nucleotides outside the gene matches: 13. CDR3 size: 15 residues. Germline V gene sequence: CDR1 DFQATT, CDR2 SNEGSKA (reference sequence). CDR3 residues: CSATQRRTGRDEQYF. The DNA for the CDR3 is TGCAGTGCTACTCAAAGGCGGACAGGGCGCGACGAGCAGTACTTC.

The gene calls are TRBV7-9 and TRBJ2-3; 12 nucleotides line up with TRBD2. Losses at the gene ends were 6 bases for V and 5 bases for J; bases not matched to a gene: 6. The CDR3 runs to 15 residues. CDR1 SEHNR and CDR2 FQNEAQ come from the germline V gene (reference sequence). The CDR3 spells CASSLAGGPVDTQYF. Written as DNA, the CDR3 is TGTGCCAGCAGTCTAGCGGGAGGGCCGGTAGATACGCAGTATTTT.

This chain links TRBV9 with TRBJ2-2; no definite D call. The CDR3 has 14 amino acids. Germline V gives CDR1 SGDLS, CDR2 YYNGEE. Trimming removed 0 bases at V and 4 bases at J, with 7 bases between. As DNA, the CDR3 is TGTGCCAGCAGCGTAGGTTGGACCACCGGGGAGCTGTTTTTT. Amino acid sequence: CASSVGWTTGELFF.

The chain uses TRBV30 and TRBJ2-2, with no clear D. The CDR3 is 13 residues long. Germline values: CDR1 GTSNPN, CDR2 SVGIG (reference sequence). Trimming shortened V by 4 bases and J by 6 bases, and 12 bases separated the two germline ends. This CDR3 is CAWTPSWSGELFF. The CDR3 coding sequence is TGTGCCTGGACCCCGTCCTGGTCCGGGGAGCTGTTTTTT.

This rearrangement joins TRBV6-5 to TRBJ2-6; 7 bases agree with TRBD2. The CDR3 covers 15 residues. Germline loops: CDR1 MNHEY, CDR2 SVGAGI. V trimming: 6 bases; J trimming: 2 bases; junction bases outside the gene matches: 4. The CDR3 protein is CASRSGTAGANVLTF. For the CDR3, the DNA is TGTGCCAGCAGGAGCGGGACGGCTGGGGCCAACGTCCTGACTTTC.

The genes are TRBV5-1 and TRBJ2-3, with 11 positions matching TRBD2. After removal of 4 bases from V and 4 bases from J, the junction contained 8 bases not matched to a gene. CDR1 SGHRS and CDR2 YFSETQ come from the germline V gene. The CDR3 covers 16 residues. The CDR3 loop reads CASSPGLAVRADTQYF. The DNA for the CDR3 is TGCGCCAGCAGCCCGGGACTAGCGGTGCGGGCAGATACGCAGTATTTT. Drawing the rest from reference TRBV5-1 and TRBJ2-3, the complete variable domain is KAGVTQTPRYLIKTRGQQVTLSCSPISGHRSVSWYQQTPGQGLQFLFEYFSETQRNKGNFPGRFSGRQFSNSRSEMNVSTLELGDSALYLCASSPGLAVRADTQYFGPGTRLTVL.

This sequence joins TRBV6-2 or TRBV6-3 and TRBJ2-7; D unresolved. In germline, CDR1 is MNHEY, CDR2 SVGEGT. CDR3 length: 12 residues. V lost 10 bases, J lost 0 bases, and 10 bases lay in between. CDR3 nucleotides: TGTGCCATTGCCCCGGTCTCCTACGAGCAGTACTTC. It specifies CAIAPVSYEQYF.

V usage is TRBV24-1 and J usage is TRBJ2-4, with 7 bases lining up with TRBD2. CDR3 size: 14 residues. The trim removed 1 base at V and 9 bases at J, leaving 5 bases unmatched. The germline V gene encodes CDR1 KGHDR and CDR2 SFDVKD. The CDR3 loop is CATSDFAGEGIQYF. CDR3 coding DNA: TGTGCCACCAGTGATTTCGCGGGAGAAGGCATTCAGTACTTC.

V is TRBV7-2 and J is TRBJ1-1; no clear D. The CDR3 has 14 residues. Germline V CDR1 and CDR2: SGHTA, FQGNSA. V was cut by 3 bases and J by 5 bases, with 13 bases left in between. CDR3 sequence (DNA): TGTGCCAGCAGCTTGGTCTTTTCCAGGACTGAAGCTTTCTTT. It is translated as CASSLVFSRTEAFF. Using reference TRBV7-2 and TRBJ1-1 for the parts outside the CDR3, the full variable domain is GAGVSQSPSNKVTEKGKDVELRCDPISGHTALYWYRQSLGQGLEFLIYFQGNSAPDKSGLPSDRFSAERTGGSVSTLTIQRTQQEDSAVYLCASSLVFSRTEAFFGQGTRLTVV.

In its sample, this clonotype was seen once. V gene TRBV12-3 or TRBV12-4 combines with J gene TRBJ2-1; D is perhaps TRBD2 (6 bases). Deletions cut 4 bases from V and 8 bases from J, with 9 bases between. The CDR3 sequence is 12 residues long. For the CDR3, the DNA is TGTGCCAGCAGTTCCCAGCGGGATGAGCAGTTCTTC. Amino acids: CASSSQRDEQFF.

The chain joins TRBV23-1 to TRBJ2-6; D unresolved. TRBV23-1 is marked as an open reading frame, function uncertain. The CDR3 has 15 amino acids. Trimming took off 4 bases at V and 4 bases at J, with 11 bases between the two ends. This CDR3 reads CASSPDRAGANVLTF. In DNA, the CDR3 is TGCGCCAGCAGTCCGGATAGGGCCGGGGCCAACGTCCTGACTTTC.

The J gene is TRBJ2-1, the V gene TRBV7-3, with D possibly matching TRBD2 (6 bases). V lost 4 bases to trimming and J lost 6 bases, with 10 bases between them. The CDR3 consists of 13 residues. Germline CDR1 reads SGHTA; CDR2 reads FQGTGA. The CDR3 reads CASSSKAGNEQFF. The CDR3 DNA reads as TGTGCCAGCAGCTCAAAAGCGGGCAATGAGCAGTTCTTC.

This clonotype was seen only once. The J gene is TRBJ2-3, the V gene TRBV4-2; 7 bases map to TRBD2. Germline CDR1 is LGHNA and CDR2 is YNFKEQ. V shed 4 bases and J 0 bases; nucleotides not matched to a gene: 7. This CDR3 comprises 16 residues. CDR3 region: CASSRSISGSTDTQYF. The CDR3 DNA reads as TGTGCCAGCAGCCGAAGCATTAGCGGGAGCACAGATACGCAGTATTTT.

This chain joins TRBV10-3 and TRBJ2-7; 8 nucleotides line up with TRBD1. V gave up 5 bases and J gave up 0 bases; unmatched junction bases: 3. CDR3 length: 14 amino acids. The germline gives CDR1 ENHRY, CDR2 SYGVKD. The chain's CDR3 is CAISQGQGSYEQYF. The CDR3 coding sequence is TGTGCCATCAGTCAAGGACAGGGCTCCTACGAGCAGTACTTC.

In this sample, this clonotype turned up once. The chain carries TRBV7-2 and TRBJ2-5; TRBD1 agrees at 12 bases. This CDR3 has 15 amino acids. Losses at the gene ends were 5 bases for V and 4 bases for J; bases not matched to a gene: 5. The germline gives CDR1 SGHTA, CDR2 FQGNSA. The CDR3 DNA is TGTGCCAGCAGCCCGGGGACAGGGGGCCTAGAGACCCAGTACTTC. It translates to CASSPGTGGLETQYF.

J is TRBJ2-7 and V is TRBV4-1; TRBD1 aligns across 11 bases. Germline CDR1 is MGHRA and CDR2 is YSYEKL. V dropped 4 bases and J dropped 4; count of bases not matched to a gene: 3. The CDR3 has 14 amino acids. The CDR3 spells CASSRGTGGYEQYF. The CDR3 DNA is TGCGCCAGCAGCCGCGGGACAGGGGGTTACGAGCAGTACTTC.

The V call is TRBV7-9, the J call TRBJ2-3; TRBD1 agrees at 7 bases. The germline gives CDR1 SEHNR, CDR2 FQNEAQ (reference sequence). With V trimmed by 8 bases and J by 2 bases, 7 bases remained unmatched. CDR3 size: 14 residues. This CDR3 reads CASGSGQYTDTQYF. As DNA, the CDR3 is TGTGCCAGCGGTTCGGGACAGTACACAGATACGCAGTATTTT.

The V and J genes are TRBV20-1 and TRBJ2-5, with D perhaps assigned TRBD1 or TRBD2 (5 bases each). V lost 4 bases to trimming and J lost 5 bases, with 20 bases between them. In germline, CDR1 is DFQATT, CDR2 SNEGSKA (reference sequence). The CDR3 loop spans 15 amino acids. The DNA for the CDR3 is TGCAGTGCTACCTTACTCCAGGGAGTCCGGGAGACCCAGTACTTC. This encodes CSATLLQGVRETQYF.

In DNA form, the CDR3 reads TGTGCCACCCCTCCTAGCGGGGGGGCCGGCGGGGAGCTGTTTTTT. Protein: CATPPSGGAGGELFF. The chain joins TRBV24-1 to TRBJ2-2; TRBD2 matches at 12 bases. V shed 9 bases, J shed 7 bases, and the junction held 8 bases outside the gene matches. Germline CDR1 reads KGHDR; CDR2 reads SFDVKD. This CDR3 has 15 residues.

This chain joins TRBV20-1 and TRBJ2-7; TRBD1 agrees at 10 bases. There are 13 residues in the CDR3. CDR1 and CDR2 (germline): DFQATT, SNEGSKA (reference sequence). Germline trimming cut 5 bases from V and 4 bases from J; bases unmatched to any gene: 5. CDR3 nucleotide sequence: TGCAGTGCTGCGACAGGGGGCTCGTACGAGCAGTACTTC. It yields the protein CSAATGGSYEQYF.

J is TRBJ2-4 and V is TRBV4-1, with 9 bases lining up with TRBD1. Germline V gene lookup returns CDR1 MGHRA and CDR2 YSYEKL. This CDR3 has 15 residues. V shed 4 bases, J shed 4 bases, and the junction held 5 bases outside the gene matches. CDR3 in DNA: TGCGCCAGCAGCCTAATAGGACAGGGGAAAAACATTCAGTACTTC. It encodes CASSLIGQGKNIQYF.

This chain links TRBV5-1 with TRBJ1-2; D gene unclear. Looked up from germline, CDR1 is SGHRS and CDR2 is YFSETQ. V shed 2 bases and J shed 6 bases, with 11 bases lying between them. This CDR3 has 13 amino acids. This chain's CDR3 is CASSFSTRDGYTF. CDR3 DNA: TGCGCCAGCAGCTTTTCTACCCGAGATGGCTACACCTTC.

The J gene is TRBJ1-2, the V gene TRBV3-1; TRBD1 matches 7 bases. The germline gives CDR1 LGHDT, CDR2 YNNKEL (reference sequence). The V and J ends lost 5 bases and 2 bases, in that order; junction bases with no gene match: 2. CDR3 length: 13 amino acids. Here the CDR3 DNA reads TGTGCCAGCAGCGGGACAGACAACTATGGCTACACCTTC. This sequence encodes CASSGTDNYGYTF.

The chain combines TRBV20-1 with TRBJ2-1, with D perhaps TRBD1 (5 bases). The CDR3 extends over 13 amino acids. Germline V lookup: CDR1 DFQATT, CDR2 SNEGSKA (reference sequence). Trimming stripped 6 bases from V and 4 bases from J, with 13 bases between. The CDR3 region has the DNA TGCAGTGCCAAGGTGGGGCCATACAATGAGCAGTTCTTC. It yields the protein CSAKVGPYNEQFF.

The gene calls are TRBV14 and TRBJ2-7; tentative D call: TRBD1 (6 bases). CDR3 length: 15 residues. Trimming pared 6 bases from V and 0 bases from J, leaving 15 bases between. From germline, CDR1 is SGHDN and CDR2 FVKESK. In nucleotides, the CDR3 is TGTGCCAGCAGTCGTTCGACAGGATTCTCCTACGAGCAGTACTTC. Its translation is CASSRSTGFSYEQYF. The variable domain in full, completed from reference TRBV14 and TRBJ2-7, reads EAGVTQFPSHSVIEKGQTVTLRCDPISGHDNLYWYRRVMGKEIKFLLHFVKESKQDESGMPNNRFLAERTGGTYSTLKVQPAELEDSGVYFCASSRSTGFSYEQYFGPGTRLTVT.

The chain links TRBV13 to TRBJ2-7; no definite D call. In germline, CDR1 is PRHDT, CDR2 FYEKMQ (reference sequence). CDR3 length equals 12 residues. The ends were cut back, 5 bases at V and 5 bases at J, with 10 bases in the middle. CDR3 sequence (DNA): TGTGCCAGCAGCCAACCACCCCACGAGCAGTACTTC. As protein: CASSQPPHEQYF.

In this sample, this clonotype turned up once. V usage is TRBV27 and J usage is TRBJ1-1, with D possibly being TRBD1 (5 bases). The CDR3 spans 14 residues. Trimming shortened V by 3 bases and J by 4 bases, and 12 bases separated the two germline ends. CDR1 and CDR2 (germline): MNHEY, SMNVEV (reference sequence). The CDR3 sequence is CASSFRGVRTEAFF. In DNA form, the CDR3 reads TGTGCCAGCAGTTTCCGGGGGGTTCGCACTGAAGCTTTCTTT.